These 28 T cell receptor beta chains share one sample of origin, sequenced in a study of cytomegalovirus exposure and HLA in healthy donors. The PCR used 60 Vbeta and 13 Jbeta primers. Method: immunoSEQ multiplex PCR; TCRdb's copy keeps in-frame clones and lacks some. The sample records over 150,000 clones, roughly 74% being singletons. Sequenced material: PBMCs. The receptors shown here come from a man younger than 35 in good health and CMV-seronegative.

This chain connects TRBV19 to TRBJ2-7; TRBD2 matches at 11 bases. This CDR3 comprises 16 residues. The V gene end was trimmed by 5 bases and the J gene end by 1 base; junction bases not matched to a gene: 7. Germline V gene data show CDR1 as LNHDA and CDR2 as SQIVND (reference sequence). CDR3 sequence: CASSSYGTSGSYEQYF. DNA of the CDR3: TGTGCCAGTAGTTCTTACGGGACTAGCGGTTCCTACGAGCAGTACTTC.

The DNA for the CDR3 is TGTGCCAGCAGTTTGGGGAGACCGGCCCTCGAGCAGTACTTC. Residues: CASSLGRPALEQYF. The chain combines TRBV27 with TRBJ2-7, with D perhaps TRBD2 (5 bases). CDR1 MNHEY and CDR2 SMNVEV come from the germline V gene (reference sequence). CDR3 length equals 14 residues. V lost 3 bases to trimming and J lost 6 bases, with 15 bases between them.

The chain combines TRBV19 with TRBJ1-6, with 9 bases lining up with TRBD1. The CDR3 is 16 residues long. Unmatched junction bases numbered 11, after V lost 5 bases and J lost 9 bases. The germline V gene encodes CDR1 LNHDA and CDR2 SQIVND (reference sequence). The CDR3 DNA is TGTGCCAGTAGTGTCCCCGGGACAGGGTTCGGTTCACCCCTCCACTTT. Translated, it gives CASSVPGTGFGSPLHF.

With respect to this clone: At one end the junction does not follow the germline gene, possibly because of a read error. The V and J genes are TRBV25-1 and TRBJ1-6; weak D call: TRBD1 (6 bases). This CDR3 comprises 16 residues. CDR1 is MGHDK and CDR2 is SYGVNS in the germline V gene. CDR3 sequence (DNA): TGTGCCAGCACTTACAGTGCGGGGGCTTATAGTTCACCCCTCCACTTT. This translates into CASTYSAGAYSSPLHF.

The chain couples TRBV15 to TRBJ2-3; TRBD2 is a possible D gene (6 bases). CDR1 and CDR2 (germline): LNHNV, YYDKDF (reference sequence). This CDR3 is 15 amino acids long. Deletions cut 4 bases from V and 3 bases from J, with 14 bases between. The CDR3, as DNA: TGTGCCACCAGCACAGGACGGGGAGGTACAGATACGCAGTATTTT. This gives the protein CATSTGRGGTDTQYF.

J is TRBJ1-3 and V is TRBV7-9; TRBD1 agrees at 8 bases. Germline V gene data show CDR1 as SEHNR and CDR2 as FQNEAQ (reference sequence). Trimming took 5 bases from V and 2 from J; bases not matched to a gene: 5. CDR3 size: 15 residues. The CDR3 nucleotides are TGTGCCAGCAGCGAAAGGGACAGGCCTGGAAACACCATATATTTT. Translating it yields CASSERDRPGNTIYF.

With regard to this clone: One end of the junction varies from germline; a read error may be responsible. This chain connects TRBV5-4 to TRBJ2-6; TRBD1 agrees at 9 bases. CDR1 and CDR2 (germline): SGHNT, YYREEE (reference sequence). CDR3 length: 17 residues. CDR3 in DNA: TGTGCCAGCAGCAACCGGGACAGGGTGTCTGGGGCCAACGGCCTGACTTTC. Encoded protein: CASSNRDRVSGANGLTF.

The CDR3 protein is CASSNEAGGWNEQFF. CDR3 bases: TGTGCCAGCAGTAACGAAGCGGGGGGGTGGAATGAGCAGTTCTTC. This chain uses TRBV2 with TRBJ2-1, with TRBD2 matching 10 bases. J was trimmed by 7 bases and V by 5 bases; bases with no gene match: 8. Germline V gene sequence: CDR1 SNHLY, CDR2 FYNNEI. CDR3 size: 15 residues. Full variable domain (rest looked up from reference TRBV2 and TRBJ2-1): EPEVTQTPSHQVTQMGQEVILRCVPISNHLYFYWYRQILGQKVEFLVSFYNNEISEKSEIFDDQFSVERPDGSNFTLKIRSTKLEDSAMYFCASSNEAGGWNEQFFGPGTRLTVL.

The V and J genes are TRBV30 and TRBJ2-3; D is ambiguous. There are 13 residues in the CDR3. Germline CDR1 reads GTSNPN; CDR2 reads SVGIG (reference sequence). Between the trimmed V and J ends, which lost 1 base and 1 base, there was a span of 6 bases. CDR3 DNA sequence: TGTGCCTGGAGTGGAAGCGGCACAGATACGCAGTATTTT. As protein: CAWSGSGTDTQYF.

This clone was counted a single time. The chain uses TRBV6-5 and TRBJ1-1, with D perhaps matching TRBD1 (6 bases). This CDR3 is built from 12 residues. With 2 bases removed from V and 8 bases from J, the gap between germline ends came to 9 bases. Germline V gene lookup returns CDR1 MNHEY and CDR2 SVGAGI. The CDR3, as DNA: TGTGCCAGCAGTTACATGGGGACAGAAGCTTTCTTT. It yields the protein CASSYMGTEAFF.

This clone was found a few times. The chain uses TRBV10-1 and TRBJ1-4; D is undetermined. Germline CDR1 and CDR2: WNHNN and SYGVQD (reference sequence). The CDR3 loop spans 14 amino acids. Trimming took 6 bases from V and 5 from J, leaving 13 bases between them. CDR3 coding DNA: TGCGCCAGCAGCCCTCCGGGTGCAAATGAAAAACTGTTTTTT. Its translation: CASSPPGANEKLFF.

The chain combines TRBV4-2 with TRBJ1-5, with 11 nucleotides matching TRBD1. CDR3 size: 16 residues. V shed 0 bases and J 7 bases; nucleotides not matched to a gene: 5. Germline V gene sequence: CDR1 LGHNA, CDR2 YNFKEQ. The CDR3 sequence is CASSQDGGDRGQPQHF. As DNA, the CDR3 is TGTGCCAGCAGCCAAGATGGAGGGGACAGGGGGCAGCCCCAGCATTTT.

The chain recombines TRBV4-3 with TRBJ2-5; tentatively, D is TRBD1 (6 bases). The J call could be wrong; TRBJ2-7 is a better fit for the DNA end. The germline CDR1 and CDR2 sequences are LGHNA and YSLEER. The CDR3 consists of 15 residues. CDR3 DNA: TGCGCCAGCAGCCAAGAATTTCATATCAGGGGCGAGCAGTACTTC. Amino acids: CASSQEFHIRGEQYF.

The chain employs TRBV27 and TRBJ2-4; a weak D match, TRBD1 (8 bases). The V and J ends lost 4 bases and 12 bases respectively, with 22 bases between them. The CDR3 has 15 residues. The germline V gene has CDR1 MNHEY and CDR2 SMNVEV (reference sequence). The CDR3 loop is CASSSLSDREGSQYF. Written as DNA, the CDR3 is TGTGCCAGCAGTTCACTATCGGACAGGGAGGGCAGTCAGTACTTC.

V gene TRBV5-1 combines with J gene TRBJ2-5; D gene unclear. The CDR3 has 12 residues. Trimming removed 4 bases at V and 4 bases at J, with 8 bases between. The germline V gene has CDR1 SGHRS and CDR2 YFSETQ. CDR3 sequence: CASSTPRETQYF. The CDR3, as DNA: TGCGCCAGCAGCACCCCCAGAGAGACCCAGTACTTC.

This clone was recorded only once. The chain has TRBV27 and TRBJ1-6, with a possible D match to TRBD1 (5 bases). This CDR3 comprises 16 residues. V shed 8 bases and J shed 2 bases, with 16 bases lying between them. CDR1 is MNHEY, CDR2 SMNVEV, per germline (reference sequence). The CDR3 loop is CASPSGGTTYNSPLHF. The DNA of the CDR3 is TGTGCCAGCCCTTCGGGGGGAACGACCTATAATTCACCCCTCCACTTT.

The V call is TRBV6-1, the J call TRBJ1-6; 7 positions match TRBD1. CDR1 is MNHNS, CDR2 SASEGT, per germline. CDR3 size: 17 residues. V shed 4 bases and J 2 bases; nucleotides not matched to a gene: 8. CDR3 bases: TGTGCCAGCAGTGGACAGGGTGGGGGGACCTATAATTCACCCCTCCACTTT. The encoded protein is CASSGQGGGTYNSPLHF.

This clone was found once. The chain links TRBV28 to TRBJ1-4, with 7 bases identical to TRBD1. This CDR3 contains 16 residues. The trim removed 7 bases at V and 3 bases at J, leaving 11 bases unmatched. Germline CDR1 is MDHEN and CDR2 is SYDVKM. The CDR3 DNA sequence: TGTGCCAGCATCCCCCGGCGGGGACAGCCTAATGAAAAACTGTTTTTT. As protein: CASIPRRGQPNEKLFF.

The CDR3 sequence is CASSGSIGGAEAYEQYF. The CDR3 bases are TGTGCCAGCAGTGGCTCAATAGGGGGGGCAGAAGCCTACGAGCAGTACTTC. The rearrangement uses TRBV25-1 and TRBJ2-7, with D possibly being TRBD2 (7 bases). This CDR3 comprises 17 residues. Between the trimmed V and J ends, which lost 4 bases and 2 bases, there was a span of 21 bases. Germline CDR1 is MGHDK and CDR2 is SYGVNS.

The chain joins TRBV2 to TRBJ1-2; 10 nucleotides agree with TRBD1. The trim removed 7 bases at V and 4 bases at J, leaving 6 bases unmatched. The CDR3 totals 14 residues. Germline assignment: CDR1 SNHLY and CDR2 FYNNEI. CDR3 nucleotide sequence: TGTGCCAGCAAGGCGGGACAGGGGACCTATGGCTACACCTTC. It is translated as CASKAGQGTYGYTF.

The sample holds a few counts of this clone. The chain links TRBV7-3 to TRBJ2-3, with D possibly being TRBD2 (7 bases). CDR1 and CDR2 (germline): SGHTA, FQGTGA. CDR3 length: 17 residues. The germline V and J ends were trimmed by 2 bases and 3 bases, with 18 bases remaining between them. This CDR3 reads CASSLVGRGAHTDTQYF. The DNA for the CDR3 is TGTGCCAGCAGCTTAGTAGGGAGGGGGGCGCATACAGATACGCAGTATTTT.

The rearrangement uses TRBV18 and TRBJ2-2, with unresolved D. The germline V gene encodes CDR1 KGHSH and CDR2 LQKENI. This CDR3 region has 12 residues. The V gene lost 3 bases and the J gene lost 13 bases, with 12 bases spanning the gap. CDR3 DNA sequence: TGTGCCAGCTCACCTGGCTCGCGGTGGCTGTTTTTT. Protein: CASSPGSRWLFF.

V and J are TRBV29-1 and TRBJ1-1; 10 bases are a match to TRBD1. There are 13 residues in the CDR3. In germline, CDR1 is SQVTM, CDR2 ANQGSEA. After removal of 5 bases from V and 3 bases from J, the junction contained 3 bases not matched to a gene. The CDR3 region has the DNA TGCAGCGTTTCCGGGACAGGGGACACTGAAGCTTTCTTT. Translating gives CSVSGTGDTEAFF.

The DNA for the CDR3 is TGCGCCAGCAGCCAAGATCACGGAGGGACCACCTACGAGCAGTACTTC. This translates into CASSQDHGGTTYEQYF. This chain uses TRBV4-3 with TRBJ2-7, with D tentatively TRBD2 (6 bases). The CDR3 is 16 amino acids. Germline V gene data show CDR1 as LGHNA and CDR2 as YSLEER. V was shortened by 0 bases and J by 2 bases, with 14 bases between the two germline ends.

The CDR3 DNA reads TGCGCCAGCAGCCGCCCGGGACAGGGTTTGAATGAGCAGTTCTTC. Protein: CASSRPGQGLNEQFF. The genes are TRBV4-1 and TRBJ2-1, with 9 bases that match TRBD1. Germline values: CDR1 MGHRA, CDR2 YSYEKL. V was clipped by 4 bases and J by 7 bases; unmatched bases: 8. CDR3 size: 15 residues.

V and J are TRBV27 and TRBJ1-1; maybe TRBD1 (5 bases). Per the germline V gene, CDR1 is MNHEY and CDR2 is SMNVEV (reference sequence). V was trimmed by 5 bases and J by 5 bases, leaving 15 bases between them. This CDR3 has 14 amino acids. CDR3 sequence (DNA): TGTGCCAGCAGTAACAGGTTTTCTATGACTGAAGCTTTCTTT. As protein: CASSNRFSMTEAFF.

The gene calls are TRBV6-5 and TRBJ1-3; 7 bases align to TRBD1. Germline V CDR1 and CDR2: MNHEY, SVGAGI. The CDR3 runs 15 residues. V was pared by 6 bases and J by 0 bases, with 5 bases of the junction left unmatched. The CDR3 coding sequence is TGTGCCAGCAGGCCGACAGGGACCTCTGGAAACACCATATATTTT. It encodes CASRPTGTSGNTIYF.

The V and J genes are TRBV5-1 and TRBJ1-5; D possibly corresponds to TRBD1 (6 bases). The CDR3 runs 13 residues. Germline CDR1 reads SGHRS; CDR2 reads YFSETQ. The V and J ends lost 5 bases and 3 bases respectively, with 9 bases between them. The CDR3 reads CASSTGYNQPQHF. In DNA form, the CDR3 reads TGCGCCAGCAGTACAGGGTACAATCAGCCCCAGCATTTT.